The 18 T cell receptor beta chains below come from one sample, sequenced in a study of cytomegalovirus exposure and HLA in healthy donors. PCR was performed using 60 Vbeta and 13 Jbeta primers. The protocol was immunoSEQ multiplex PCR, while the TCRdb copy is restricted to in-frame clones and leaves out a portion. The table shows fewer than 200,000 clones, with roughly 78% occurring only once. The source material was PBMCs. These receptors were obtained from a boy aged 5-17 years in good health and CMV-seronegative.

This chain joins TRBV9 and TRBJ1-2, with D tentatively TRBD1 (5 bases). Trimming took 0 bases from V and 6 from J, leaving 12 bases between them. From germline, CDR1 is SGDLS and CDR2 YYNGEE. CDR3 length: 14 amino acids. DNA for the CDR3: TGTGCCAGCAGCGTAGGTGGGGGGGGAAATGGCTACACCTTC. Residues: CASSVGGGGNGYTF.

V usage is TRBV27 and J usage is TRBJ2-7; 12 bases are shared with TRBD2. The CDR3 has 19 amino acids. V gave up 3 bases and J gave up 2 bases; unmatched junction bases: 14. From germline, CDR1 is MNHEY and CDR2 SMNVEV (reference sequence). The CDR3 loop reads CASSFYPRPLAGGPYEQYF. CDR3 DNA sequence: TGTGCCAGCAGTTTTTACCCGAGACCACTAGCGGGAGGCCCCTACGAGCAGTACTTC.

The gene calls are TRBV27 and TRBJ2-7; 11 bases fit TRBD2. The germline V gene encodes CDR1 MNHEY and CDR2 SMNVEV (reference sequence). Losses at the gene ends were 5 bases for V and 4 bases for J; bases not matched to a gene: 10. This CDR3 is built from 16 residues. The CDR3 coding sequence is TGTGCCAGCAGTAGTAGCGGGGGGGCCGGGTCTTACGAGCAGTACTTC. It specifies CASSSSGGAGSYEQYF.

This chain links TRBV7-3 with TRBJ2-7; 9 bases map to TRBD2. The CDR3 runs 14 residues. Germline V lookup: CDR1 SGHTA, CDR2 FQGTGA. Unmatched junction bases numbered 1, after V lost 3 bases and J lost 1 base. The CDR3 reads CASSLTSGSYEQYF. CDR3 DNA sequence: TGTGCCAGCAGCTTGACTAGCGGATCCTACGAGCAGTACTTC.

The chain carries TRBV18 and TRBJ1-4; the match to TRBD1 covers 7 bases. Germline CDR1 KGHSH, CDR2 LQKENI. The CDR3 extends over 14 amino acids. The V segment lost 3 bases and the J segment 5 bases; nucleotides outside the gene matches: 3. The CDR3 protein is CASSPRQGNEKLFF. DNA of the CDR3: TGTGCCAGCTCACCTCGACAGGGAAATGAAAAACTGTTTTTT.

Details on this clone: At one of its ends the junction is not consistent with the germline gene, which may arise from a read error. The rearrangement joins TRBV7-9 to TRBJ2-5; the D is unclear. The CDR3 length is 11 residues. Germline assignment: CDR1 SEHNR and CDR2 FQNEAQ (reference sequence). CDR3 DNA sequence: TGTTCCAGCTCCCGTTCGGAGACCCAGTACTTC. This codes for CSSSRSETQYF.

In the case of this clone: A junction end diverges from the germline sequence, so it may reflect a read error. The rearrangement links TRBV7-7 to TRBJ2-3; 7 bases fit TRBD2. CDR1 SSHAT and CDR2 FNYEAQ come from the germline V gene (reference sequence). The CDR3 is made up of 15 amino acids. The CDR3 protein is CASNPLGGGSDTQYF. For the CDR3, the DNA is TGTGCTAGCAACCCGTTGGGCGGGGGTTCGGATACGCAGTATTTT.

Turning to this clone: Different DNA sequences within this sample yield the same CDR3. This chain connects TRBV29-1 to TRBJ1-1; 8 bases are shared with TRBD1. The length of the CDR3 is 13 residues. Germline V gene data show CDR1 as SQVTM and CDR2 as ANQGSEA. The trim removed 7 bases at V and 1 base at J, leaving 5 bases unmatched. The chain's CDR3 is CSAGTGGNTEAFF. In nucleotides, the CDR3 is TGCAGCGCCGGGACAGGAGGGAACACTGAAGCTTTCTTT.

This clone came up a few times. The rearrangement joins TRBV30 to TRBJ2-7; D might be TRBD2 (6 bases). V dropped 0 bases and J dropped 6 bases, with 12 bases sitting between them. There are 13 residues in the CDR3. Germline lookup yields CDR1 GTSNPN and CDR2 SVGIG (reference sequence). The CDR3 region has the DNA TGTGCCTGGAGTGTCGCTAGCGTTAGCGAGCAGTACTTC. The encoded protein is CAWSVASVSEQYF.

This clone has a handful of counts. The chain carries TRBV10-3 and TRBJ2-7, with TRBD2 matching 7 bases. The germline gives CDR1 ENHRY, CDR2 SYGVKD. CDR3 size: 13 residues. V gave up 4 bases and J gave up 6 bases; unmatched junction bases: 6. Here the CDR3 reads CAISALASFEQYF. As DNA, the CDR3 is TGTGCCATCAGTGCACTAGCGTCGTTCGAGCAGTACTTC.

The chain joins TRBV2 to TRBJ1-1; TRBD1 agrees at 9 bases. Per germline, CDR1 SNHLY and CDR2 FYNNEI. The junction had 4 bases not matched to a gene; V was cut back by 6 bases and J by 5 bases. This CDR3 has 13 residues. CDR3 loop: CASRRDRVTEAFF. CDR3 nucleotide sequence: TGTGCCAGCAGGCGGGACAGGGTTACTGAAGCTTTCTTT.

The chain is built from TRBV10-3 and TRBJ1-6, with TRBD1 identical over 7 bases. From germline, CDR1 is ENHRY and CDR2 SYGVKD. After removal of 6 bases from V and 3 bases from J, the junction contained 5 bases not matched to a gene. This CDR3 is 15 amino acids long. The CDR3, as DNA: TGTGCCATCAGCACCGGGACAGTCTATAATTCACCCCTCCACTTT. This gives the protein CAISTGTVYNSPLHF.

The chain couples TRBV11-2 to TRBJ2-7, with 12 bases matching TRBD2. J was trimmed by 2 bases and V by 1 base; bases with no gene match: 3. Germline V gene lookup returns CDR1 SGHAT and CDR2 FQNNGV. The CDR3 sequence is 16 residues long. CDR3 sequence: CASSLGGLAGPYEQYF. The CDR3 DNA is TGTGCCAGCAGCTTAGGAGGACTAGCGGGGCCCTACGAGCAGTACTTC.

For the CDR3, the DNA is TGCAGCGTTGAAGAAAGCGGGAGATTGGATACGCAGTATTTT. Its translation: CSVEESGRLDTQYF. This rearrangement joins TRBV29-1 to TRBJ2-3, with TRBD2 matching 8 bases. This CDR3 is 14 amino acids long. Germline V gene sequence: CDR1 SQVTM, CDR2 ANQGSEA. With 0 bases clipped from V and 6 bases from J, the junction kept 5 bases outside the gene matches.

The chain links TRBV10-1 to TRBJ2-7; D is perhaps TRBD2 (5 bases). CDR3 length: 12 amino acids. CDR1 WNHNN and CDR2 SYGVQD come from the germline V gene (reference sequence). V was trimmed by 9 bases and J by 3 bases, leaving 12 bases between them. This CDR3 reads CARLDRDYEQYF. CDR3 coding DNA: TGCGCCAGACTAGACCGAGACTACGAGCAGTACTTC.

The rearrangement uses TRBV5-1 and TRBJ2-3; D remains ambiguous. Trimming pared 2 bases from V and 7 bases from J, leaving 14 bases between. The CDR3 is made up of 14 amino acids. Germline lookup yields CDR1 SGHRS and CDR2 YFSETQ. CDR3 DNA sequence: TGCGCCAGCAGCTTAACCTCACCGACAAATACGCAGTATTTT. Encoded protein: CASSLTSPTNTQYF.

The chain couples TRBV5-1 to TRBJ1-6, with a weak D call TRBD1 (5 bases). CDR1 is SGHRS and CDR2 is YFSETQ in the germline V gene. The CDR3 extends over 14 amino acids. The ends were cut back, 7 bases at V and 7 bases at J, with 15 bases in the middle. This CDR3 reads CASGVQGANSPLHF. CDR3 coding DNA: TGCGCCAGCGGCGTCCAGGGTGCGAATTCACCCCTCCACTTT.

V usage is TRBV6-6 and J usage is TRBJ1-1, with D possibly TRBD1 on 6 matching bases. V lost 0 bases to trimming and J lost 5 bases, with 16 bases between them. Germline CDR1 reads MNHNY; CDR2 reads SVGAGI (reference sequence). This CDR3 is 16 amino acids long. The chain's CDR3 is CASSYSTPGVGTEAFF. CDR3 DNA: TGTGCCAGCAGTTACTCGACTCCAGGGGTAGGAACTGAAGCTTTCTTT.